Presented here are 26 T cell receptor beta chains from one specimen sequenced in a study of T cell responses to AZD1222 COVID-19 vaccine. Using immunoSEQ multiplex PCR, the repertoire was profiled, and TCRdb retains in-frame clones only, with some absent. The data hold hundreds of thousands of clones, with just over 90% observed a single time. Sequencing used peripheral blood, obtained on day 0 of MenACWY control vaccination. Every receptor here comes from an adult in good health.

This clone has just one count. The chain recombines TRBV5-4 with TRBJ1-1, with a possible D match to TRBD1 (5 bases). With 4 bases removed from V and 1 base from J, the gap between germline ends came to 11 bases. The CDR3 spans 14 residues. Per the germline V gene, CDR1 is SGHNT and CDR2 is YYREEE (reference sequence). The CDR3 nucleotides are TGTGCCAGCAGCATCGGGACGGGGAACACTGAAGCTTTCTTT. Protein: CASSIGTGNTEAFF.

This clone was detected only once. This sequence joins TRBV9 and TRBJ1-2; TRBD1 matches 8 bases. The ends lost 2 bases at V and 8 bases at J; junction bases unmatched: 5. This CDR3 spans 13 amino acids. CDR1 is SGDLS, CDR2 YYNGEE, per germline. The CDR3 is CASSVQGAEGYTF. CDR3 in DNA: TGTGCCAGCAGCGTCCAGGGGGCAGAAGGCTACACCTTC. The full variable domain, with the rest looked up from reference TRBV9 and TRBJ1-2, is DSGVTQTPKHLITATGQRVTLRCSPRSGDLSVYWYQQSLDQGLQFLIQYYNGEERAKGNILERFSAQQFPDLHSELNLSSLELGDSALYFCASSVQGAEGYTFGSGTRLTVV.

V usage is TRBV6-5 and J usage is TRBJ2-3; TRBD2 is a possible D gene (6 bases). Germline assignment: CDR1 MNHEY and CDR2 SVGAGI. The length of the CDR3 is 13 residues. V was cut by 8 bases and J by 0 bases, with 9 bases left in between. The CDR3 region is CASRDLSTDTQYF. CDR3 nucleotide sequence: TGTGCCAGCCGGGACTTAAGCACAGATACGCAGTATTTT.

V usage is TRBV7-9 and J usage is TRBJ2-3; D is perhaps TRBD2 (5 bases). V lost 4 bases to trimming and J lost 1 base, with 9 bases between them. Germline V gene data show CDR1 as SEHNR and CDR2 as FQNEAQ (reference sequence). The CDR3 contains 14 residues. The CDR3 loop is CASSSWTGTDTQYF. DNA for the CDR3: TGTGCCAGCAGCTCCTGGACTGGCACAGATACGCAGTATTTT.

This rearrangement joins TRBV4-1 to TRBJ2-7; 11 nucleotides match TRBD1. V shed 0 bases, J shed 5 bases, and the junction held 3 bases outside the gene matches. Germline loops: CDR1 MGHRA, CDR2 YSYEKL. This CDR3 has 15 amino acids. The CDR3 DNA is TGCGCCAGCAGCCAAGATTGGGGACAGGGGGACGAGCAGTACTTC. Residues: CASSQDWGQGDEQYF.

The chain joins TRBV12-3 or TRBV12-4 to TRBJ2-7; maybe TRBD1 (5 bases). This CDR3 spans 12 amino acids. Trimming stripped 4 bases from V and 5 bases from J, with 9 bases between. CDR3 residues: CASSSQGHEQYF. Here the CDR3 DNA reads TGTGCCAGCAGTTCTCAGGGCCACGAGCAGTACTTC.

This clone was observed a single time. The V and J genes are TRBV3-1 (or the pseudogene TRBV3-2) and TRBJ1-3; possible D gene TRBD1, 5 bases. CDR3 length: 14 residues. The V end lost 5 bases, the J end lost 4 bases, and 12 bases lay between the germline ends. Germline V lookup: CDR1 LGHDT, CDR2 YNNKEL (reference sequence). The CDR3 spells CASSSREIGNTIYF. In DNA, the CDR3 is TGTGCCAGCAGCTCCAGGGAAATCGGAAACACCATATATTTT.

Only one count was recorded for this clone. The V call is TRBV4-2, the J call TRBJ1-2; D may be TRBD1 (6 bases). CDR1 is LGHNA and CDR2 is YNFKEQ in the germline V gene. The length of the CDR3 is 13 residues. V lost 5 bases to trimming and J lost 6 bases, with 13 bases between them. The CDR3 DNA reads as TGTGCCAGCAGCGAAACAGCAGGGGATGGCTACACCTTC. Its translation: CASSETAGDGYTF.

V is TRBV30 and J is TRBJ1-5; unclear D gene. Looked up from germline, CDR1 is GTSNPN and CDR2 is SVGIG (reference sequence). V lost 0 bases to trimming and J lost 0 bases, with 6 bases between them. CDR3 size: 14 residues. The CDR3 nucleotides are TGTGCCTGGAGTGTAATGCCTAGCAATCAGCCCCAGCATTTT. Its translation is CAWSVMPSNQPQHF.

V and J are TRBV18 and TRBJ1-2; maybe TRBD1 (5 bases). The CDR3 has 13 residues. The germline CDR1 and CDR2 sequences are KGHSH and LQKENI. V was pared by 5 bases and J by 0 bases, with 7 bases between. CDR3 in amino acids: CASSTQANYGYTF. The CDR3, as DNA: TGTGCCAGCTCAACACAGGCTAACTATGGCTACACCTTC.

This clone appeared a single time. The rearrangement joins TRBV19 to TRBJ1-4, with 7 bases identical to TRBD1. Trimming cost V 5 bases and J 5 bases; bases outside gene matches: 2. Germline V lookup: CDR1 LNHDA, CDR2 SQIVND (reference sequence). The CDR3 is made up of 13 amino acids. The CDR3, as DNA: TGTGCCAGTAGTCCACAGGGGAATGAAAAACTGTTTTTT. Its translation: CASSPQGNEKLFF.

In its sample, this clone was seen once. The rearrangement links TRBV6-6 to TRBJ2-7, with D uncertain. Germline V lookup: CDR1 MNHNY, CDR2 SVGAGI (reference sequence). The ends were cut back, 9 bases at V and 2 bases at J, with 20 bases in the middle. The CDR3 has 15 residues. The CDR3 nucleotides are TGTGCCAGTTGTTGGGGTGTCGGGTCAACCTACGAGCAGTACTTC. As protein: CASCWGVGSTYEQYF.

In its sample, this clone was seen once. This chain links TRBV5-1 with TRBJ1-1, with 12 bases that match TRBD1. J gave up 4 bases and V 4 bases, and 5 bases lay outside the gene matches. Per germline, CDR1 SGHRS and CDR2 YFSETQ. The CDR3 is 15 amino acids. The CDR3 sequence: CASSTGTGGTTEAFF. The CDR3 coding sequence is TGCGCCAGCAGCACAGGGACAGGGGGCACCACTGAAGCTTTCTTT. Full variable domain (missing parts from reference TRBV5-1 and TRBJ1-1): KAGVTQTPRYLIKTRGQQVTLSCSPISGHRSVSWYQQTPGQGLQFLFEYFSETQRNKGNFPGRFSGRQFSNSRSEMNVSTLELGDSALYLCASSTGTGGTTEAFFGQGTRLTVV.

As to this clone: Different DNA sequences within this sample yield the same CDR3. The J gene is TRBJ1-2, the V gene TRBV5-1; 7 positions match TRBD1. CDR3 size: 14 residues. V shed 0 bases and J 4 bases; nucleotides not matched to a gene: 3. CDR1 and CDR2 (germline): SGHRS, YFSETQ. The CDR3 DNA reads as TGCGCCAGCAGCTTGGGGGGACAGAGCTATGGCTACACCTTC. Translation gives CASSLGGQSYGYTF.

On this clone itself: At the DNA level, this CDR3 is encoded by other sequences in the same sample as well. The gene calls are TRBV19 and TRBJ1-5; 8 positions agree with TRBD1. The CDR3 is 13 amino acids. Trimming cost V 6 bases and J 4 bases; bases outside gene matches: 2. Germline V lookup: CDR1 LNHDA, CDR2 SQIVND (reference sequence). CDR3 sequence (DNA): TGTGCCAGTAGAGACAGGGGAAATCAGCCCCAGCATTTT. It yields the protein CASRDRGNQPQHF.

The chain couples TRBV5-6 to TRBJ2-3; possible D gene TRBD1, 5 bases. Trimming took 0 bases from V and 2 from J, leaving 13 bases between them. Germline loops: CDR1 SGHDT, CDR2 YYEEEE. This CDR3 is built from 16 residues. As DNA, the CDR3 is TGTGCCAGCAGCTTGGGTAGCCTTGGGGCCACAGATACGCAGTATTTT. Protein sequence: CASSLGSLGATDTQYF. The variable domain in full, with the rest retrieved from reference TRBV5-6 and TRBJ2-3, is DAGVTQSPTHLIKTRGQQVTLRCSPKSGHDTVSWYQQALGQGPQFIFQYYEEEERQRGNFPDRFSGHQFPNYSSELNVNALLLGDSALYLCASSLGSLGATDTQYFGPGTRLTVL.

The genes are TRBV5-1 and TRBJ2-5; no reliable D call. This CDR3 comprises 11 residues. Germline V gene lookup returns CDR1 SGHRS and CDR2 YFSETQ. Trimming shortened V by 2 bases and J by 5 bases, and 4 bases separated the two germline ends. The CDR3 protein is CASSLTETQYF. Written as DNA, the CDR3 is TGCGCCAGCAGCTTAACCGAGACCCAGTACTTC. The complete variable domain, with remaining parts taken from reference TRBV5-1 and TRBJ2-5, reads KAGVTQTPRYLIKTRGQQVTLSCSPISGHRSVSWYQQTPGQGLQFLFEYFSETQRNKGNFPGRFSGRQFSNSRSEMNVSTLELGDSALYLCASSLTETQYFGPGTRLLVL.

The CDR3 loop is CASSESLSSGGPADTQYF. CDR3 sequence (DNA): TGTGCCAGCAGTGAAAGTTTGTCTAGCGGGGGGCCGGCAGATACGCAGTATTTT. This rearrangement joins TRBV6-1 to TRBJ2-3, with 11 bases identical to TRBD2. Germline loops: CDR1 MNHNS, CDR2 SASEGT. The length of the CDR3 is 18 residues. The V gene end was trimmed by 2 bases and the J gene end by 4 bases; junction bases not matched to a gene: 11.

The chain combines TRBV19 with TRBJ2-3; 10 nucleotides match TRBD2. V lost 3 bases to trimming and J lost 6 bases; unmatched junction nucleotides: 9. The germline CDR1 and CDR2 sequences are LNHDA and SQIVND (reference sequence). The CDR3 has 16 amino acids. The CDR3 loop is CASSMGSSGGWDTQYF. The CDR3 DNA reads TGTGCCAGTAGTATGGGTAGTAGCGGGGGGTGGGATACGCAGTATTTT.

This chain connects TRBV30 to TRBJ1-5; TRBD1 matches at 7 bases. J gave up 3 bases and V 2 bases, and 4 bases lay outside the gene matches. The CDR3 is 14 residues long. The germline V gene has CDR1 GTSNPN and CDR2 SVGIG (reference sequence). In DNA form, the CDR3 reads TGTGCCTGGAGTCGAACAGGGGTCAATCAGCCCCAGCATTTT. Protein sequence: CAWSRTGVNQPQHF.

CDR3 DNA: TGTGCCAGCAGTGCTGAGGTGAACACTGAAGCTTTCTTT. As protein: CASSAEVNTEAFF. The chain carries TRBV6-4 and TRBJ1-1, with D unresolved. The CDR3 has 13 residues. Germline CDR1 and CDR2: MRHNA and SNTAGT. Trimming cost V 4 bases and J 0 bases, with 6 bases left between them.

The genes are TRBV2 and TRBJ1-6; tentatively, D is TRBD1 (6 bases). Germline values: CDR1 SNHLY, CDR2 FYNNEI. The CDR3 sequence is 15 residues long. V dropped 7 bases and J dropped 4 bases, with 14 bases sitting between them. In nucleotides, the CDR3 is TGTGCCAGCACGAGAACGGACAGTTATAATTCACCCCTCCACTTT. Translated: CASTRTDSYNSPLHF.

This clone was detected only once. CDR3 in amino acids: CASSPRWGSNQPQHF. CDR3 DNA: TGTGCCAGCAGTCCCCGGTGGGGAAGCAATCAGCCCCAGCATTTT. The chain recombines TRBV6-2 or TRBV6-3 with TRBJ1-5; D is unclear. The CDR3 is 15 amino acids. The ends were cut back, 5 bases at V and 1 base at J, with 12 bases in the middle. CDR1 is MNHEY, CDR2 SVGEGT, per germline.

The chain employs TRBV27 and TRBJ2-1, with D unclear. The ends were cut back, 5 bases at V and 6 bases at J, with 17 bases in the middle. This CDR3 region has 15 residues. The germline V gene encodes CDR1 MNHEY and CDR2 SMNVEV (reference sequence). This chain's CDR3 is CASSISRRISNEQFF. CDR3 nucleotides: TGTGCCAGCAGTATAAGTCGCCGCATCTCCAATGAGCAGTTCTTC.

This chain uses TRBV5-4 with TRBJ1-1; D is possibly TRBD1 (6 bases). Germline CDR1 and CDR2: SGHNT and YYREEE (reference sequence). Trimming removed 3 bases from V and 5 bases from J, with 17 bases in between. The length of the CDR3 is 15 residues. CDR3 bases: TGTGCCAGCAGCTCAGGGGTGGGGGAATGGACTGAAGCTTTCTTT. It specifies CASSSGVGEWTEAFF.

The V gene is TRBV3-1 (or the pseudogene TRBV3-2), the J gene TRBJ1-6; D ambiguous. The CDR3 totals 14 residues. V lost 4 bases and J 6 bases, leaving 10 bases between the germline ends. CDR1 is LGHDT and CDR2 is YNNKEL in the germline V gene (reference sequence). The CDR3 nucleotides read TGTGCCAGCAGCCCCCCTCTAGGTAATTCACCCCTCCACTTT. It yields the protein CASSPPLGNSPLHF.